The entry below describes one T cell receptor (beta chain). These data come from a study of blood T cell repertoires in COVID-19. At the level of the study: PBMCs, B-cell-depleted T cells, or T cells provided the cDNA or gDNA that made up the material.

From germline, CDR1 is SEHNR and CDR2 FQNEAQ (reference sequence). Germline trimming cut 5 bases from V and 4 bases from J; bases unmatched to any gene: 11. The CDR3 extends over 17 amino acids. Generated by immunoSEQ multiplex PCR, the TCRdb table keeps only in-frame clones and is missing some. Of 250,000 to 350,000 clones in the sample, 80% to 90% were seen once. The gene calls are TRBV7-9 and TRBJ2-1, with 10 bases aligning to TRBD1. The sequenced sample consisted of peripheral blood. This TCR was sampled from a woman aged 45 to 65 who had recovered from COVID-19. The DNA for the CDR3 is TGTGCCAGCAGCGGAGACCCTGGGACAGGGGCGTACAATGAGCAGTTCTTC. Translated, it gives CASSGDPGTGAYNEQFF.